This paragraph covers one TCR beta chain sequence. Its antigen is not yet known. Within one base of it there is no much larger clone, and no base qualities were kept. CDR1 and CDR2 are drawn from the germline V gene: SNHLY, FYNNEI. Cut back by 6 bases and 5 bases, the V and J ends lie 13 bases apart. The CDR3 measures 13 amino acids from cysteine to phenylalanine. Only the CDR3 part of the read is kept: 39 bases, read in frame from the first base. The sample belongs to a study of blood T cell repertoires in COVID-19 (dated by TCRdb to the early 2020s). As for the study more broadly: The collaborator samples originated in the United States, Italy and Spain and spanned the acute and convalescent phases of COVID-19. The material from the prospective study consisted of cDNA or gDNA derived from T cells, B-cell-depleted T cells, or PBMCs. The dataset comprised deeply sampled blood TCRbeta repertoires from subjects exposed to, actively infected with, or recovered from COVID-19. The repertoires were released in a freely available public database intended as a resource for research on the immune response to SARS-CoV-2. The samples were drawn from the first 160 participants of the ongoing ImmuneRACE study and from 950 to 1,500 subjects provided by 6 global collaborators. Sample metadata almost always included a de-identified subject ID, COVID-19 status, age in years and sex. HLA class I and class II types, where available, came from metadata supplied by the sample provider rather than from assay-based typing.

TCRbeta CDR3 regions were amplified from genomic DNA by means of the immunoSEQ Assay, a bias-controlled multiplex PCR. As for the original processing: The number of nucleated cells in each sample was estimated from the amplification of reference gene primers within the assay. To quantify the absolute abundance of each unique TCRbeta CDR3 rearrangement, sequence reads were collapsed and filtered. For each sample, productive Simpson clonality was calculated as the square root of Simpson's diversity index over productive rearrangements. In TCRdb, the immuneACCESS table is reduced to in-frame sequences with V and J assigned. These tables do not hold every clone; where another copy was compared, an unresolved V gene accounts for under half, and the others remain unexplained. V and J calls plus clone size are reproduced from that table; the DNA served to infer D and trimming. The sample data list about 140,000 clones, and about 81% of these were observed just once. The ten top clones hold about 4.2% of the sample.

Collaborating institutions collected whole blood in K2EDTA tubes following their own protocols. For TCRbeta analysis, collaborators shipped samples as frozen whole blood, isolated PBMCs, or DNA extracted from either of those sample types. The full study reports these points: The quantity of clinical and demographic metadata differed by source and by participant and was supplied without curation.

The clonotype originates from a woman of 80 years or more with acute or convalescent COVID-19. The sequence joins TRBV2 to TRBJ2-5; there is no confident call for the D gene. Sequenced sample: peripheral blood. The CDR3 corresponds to CASRASGSETQYF. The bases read TGTGCCAGCAGGGCTAGTGGCTCTGAGACCCAGTACTTC.